This entry features one T cell receptor (beta chain) sequence. Its antigen is currently unknown. This CDR3 contains 16 residues. V was clipped by 0 bases and J by 0 bases, with 12 bases between them. CDR1 LNHNV and CDR2 YYDKDF come from the germline V gene (reference sequence). The data are from a study of blood T cells in healthy people across ages. A second PCR of about 7 to 12 cycles used a sample-barcoded 5' primer and a J-beta primer mix. In TCRdb, the 5' RACE reads were re-called with MiXCR into one record per CDR3 protein. The sample comprises roughly 800,000 distinct CDR3 sequences, 55% to 70% of which are singletons, and about 20% rests with the top ten. Study-wide findings and caveats: Any conclusive comparison of naive versus antigen-experienced cells was prevented by using unsorted PBMCs. Older individuals had lower TCR beta diversity per million T cells (the decline was roughly linear).

The sequenced material came from blood. V is TRBV15 and J is TRBJ2-7; a possible D gene is TRBD1 (5 bases). The sequence was collected from a man aged 25 to 40 in good health. The CDR3: CATSRDWGDSSYEQYF. Here the CDR3 DNA reads TGTGCCACCAGCAGAGATTGGGGCGACAGCTCCTACGAGCAGTACTTC. Filled out from reference TRBV15 and TRBJ2-7, the complete variable domain reads DAMVIQNPRYQVTQFGKPVTLSCSQTLNHNVMYWYQQKSSQAPKLLFHYYDKDFNNEADTPDNFQSRRPNTSFCFLDIRSPGLGDTAMYLCATSRDWGDSSYEQYFGPGTRLTVT.